This T cell receptor (beta chain) was documented in a study of graft-versus-host responses after intestinal transplantation. Study results and limitations: Within the allografts of patients who had graft-donor T cell macrochimerism, graft-versus-host to host-versus-graft clonal ratios were high. Peak circulating GvH clone levels tracked with early post-transplant HvG declines.

This table comes from immunoSEQ multiplex PCR, and its TCRdb copy is limited to in-frame clones, with some not included. In the table there are 98,000 or so clones, about 82% of which are singletons. Germline CDR1 and CDR2: WSHSY and SAAADI. The CDR3 is made up of 20 amino acids. Deletions cut 0 bases from V and 1 base from J, with 19 bases between. For this clone: Antigen specificity is unknown.

This TCR was sampled from a human patient who received an intestinal transplant, so some T cells may come from the graft donor. The sample here was PBMCs, taken 255 days after intestinal transplant. The rearrangement links TRBV10-2 to TRBJ1-6; possible D gene TRBD1, 6 bases. CDR3 in DNA: TGCGCCAGCAGTGAGTCAAGCGGGGGGGCAGGTAGTTCCTATAATTCACCCCTCCACTTT. It codes for CASSESSGGAGSSYNSPLHF.